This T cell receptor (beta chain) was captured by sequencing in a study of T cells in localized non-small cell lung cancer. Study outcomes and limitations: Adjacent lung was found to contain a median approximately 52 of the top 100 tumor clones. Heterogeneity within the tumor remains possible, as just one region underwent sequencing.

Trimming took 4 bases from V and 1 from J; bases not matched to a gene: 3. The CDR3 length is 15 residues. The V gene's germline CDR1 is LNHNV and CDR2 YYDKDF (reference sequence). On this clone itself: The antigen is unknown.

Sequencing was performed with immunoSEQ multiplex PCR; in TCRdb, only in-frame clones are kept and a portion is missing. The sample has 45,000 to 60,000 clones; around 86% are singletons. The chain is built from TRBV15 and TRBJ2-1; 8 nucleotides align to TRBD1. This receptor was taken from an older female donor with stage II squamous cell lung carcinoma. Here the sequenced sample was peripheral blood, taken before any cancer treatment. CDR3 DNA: TGTGCCACCAGCAAAAACAGGGGGTCCTACAATGAGCAGTTCTTC. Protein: CATSKNRGSYNEQFF.